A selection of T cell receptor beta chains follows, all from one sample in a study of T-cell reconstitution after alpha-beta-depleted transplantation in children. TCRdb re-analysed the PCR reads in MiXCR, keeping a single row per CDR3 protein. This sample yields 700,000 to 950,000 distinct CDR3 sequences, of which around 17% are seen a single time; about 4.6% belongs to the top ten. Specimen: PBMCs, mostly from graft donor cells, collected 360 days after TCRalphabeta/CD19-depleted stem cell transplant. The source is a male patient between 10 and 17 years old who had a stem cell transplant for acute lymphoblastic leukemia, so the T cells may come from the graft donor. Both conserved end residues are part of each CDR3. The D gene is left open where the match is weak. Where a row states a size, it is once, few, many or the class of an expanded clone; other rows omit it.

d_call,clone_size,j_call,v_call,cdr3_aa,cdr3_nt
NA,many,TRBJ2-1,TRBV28,CASSLSGAYNEQFF,TGTGCCAGCAGTCTTAGCGGCGCCTACAATGAGCAGTTCTTC
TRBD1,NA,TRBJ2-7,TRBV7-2,CASSLRGQGLYYEQYF,TGTGCCAGCAGCTTAAGGGGACAGGGACTATACTACGAGCAGTACTTC
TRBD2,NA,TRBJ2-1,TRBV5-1,CASSLVVAGGVAEQFF,TGCGCCAGCAGCTTGGTGGTGGCGGGAGGAGTTGCTGAGCAGTTCTTC
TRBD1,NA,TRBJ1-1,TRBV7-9,CASSLASGGNTEAFF,TGTGCCAGCAGCTTAGCGTCAGGGGGGAACACTGAAGCTTTCTTT
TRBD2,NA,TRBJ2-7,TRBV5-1,CASSLGGVGRAGEQYF,TGCGCCAGCAGCTTGGGAGGCGTCGGGAGGGCCGGAGAGCAGTACTTC
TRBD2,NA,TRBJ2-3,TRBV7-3,CASSPGAGGQDTQYF,TGTGCCAGCAGCCCCGGCGCGGGAGGCCAAGATACGCAGTATTTT
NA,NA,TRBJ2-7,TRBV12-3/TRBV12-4,CASKEAGREQYF,TGTGCCAGCAAAGAGGCCGGTCGCGAGCAGTACTTC
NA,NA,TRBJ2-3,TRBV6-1,CASREGTDTQYF,TGTGCCAGCAGGGAGGGCACAGATACGCAGTATTTT
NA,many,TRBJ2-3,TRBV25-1,CASSEYLGMATQYF,TGTGCCAGCAGTGAATACCTTGGAATGGCTACGCAGTATTTT
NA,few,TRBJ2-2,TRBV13,CASSRTEDTGELFF,TGTGCCAGCAGCAGGACAGAGGACACCGGGGAGCTGTTTTTT
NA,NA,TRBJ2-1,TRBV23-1,CASSQSFIPTPYNEQFF,TGCGCCAGCAGTCAATCGTTCATCCCAACGCCTTACAATGAGCAGTTCTTC
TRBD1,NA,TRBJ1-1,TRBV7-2,CASSLRTGVAFF,TGTGCCAGCAGCCTACGGACAGGGGTCGCTTTCTTT
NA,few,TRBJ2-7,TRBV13,CASSLGGAETYEQYF,TGTGCCAGCAGCTTAGGTGGGGCCGAAACCTACGAGCAGTACTTC
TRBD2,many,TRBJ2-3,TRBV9,CASSVLSGRVTDTQYF,TGTGCCAGCAGCGTCCTTAGCGGGAGAGTCACAGATACGCAGTATTTT
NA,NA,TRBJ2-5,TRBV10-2,CASRGPELTQYF,TGCGCCAGCAGGGGGCCCGAGTTGACCCAGTACTTC
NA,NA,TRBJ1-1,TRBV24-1,CATSHRTLLGGAFF,TGTGCCACCAGTCATAGGACCCTCTTAGGTGGAGCTTTCTTT
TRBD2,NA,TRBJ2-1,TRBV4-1,CASSRPLGGSGSSYNEQFF,TGCGCCAGCAGCCGCCCCTTGGGGGGCAGCGGGAGCTCCTACAATGAGCAGTTCTTC
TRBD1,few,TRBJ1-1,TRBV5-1,CASSLPGTGVTEAFF,TGCGCCAGCAGCTTGCCCGGGACAGGGGTCACTGAAGCTTTCTTT
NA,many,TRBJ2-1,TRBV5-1,CASSLGVNEQFF,TGTGCCAGCAGTTTAGGCGTGAATGAGCAGTTCTTC
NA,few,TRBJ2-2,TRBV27,CASSLEGAGRQDGELFF,TGTGCCAGCAGTTTGGAGGGGGCTGGGAGACAGGACGGGGAGCTGTTTTTT
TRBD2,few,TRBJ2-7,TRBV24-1,CATSDRRASGLYEQYF,TGTGCCACCAGTGACCGGAGGGCTAGCGGCCTTTACGAGCAGTACTTC
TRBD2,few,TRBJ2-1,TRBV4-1,CASSQDHGASGRNEQFF,TGCGCCAGCAGCCAAGATCATGGGGCTAGCGGGAGAAATGAGCAGTTCTTC